The entry below describes one T cell receptor beta chain. What it binds is unknown. Assay used: immunoSEQ multiplex PCR; TCRdb lists only in-frame clones, some missing. The sample lists 25,000 to 35,000 clones; roughly 80% were seen once. The data originate from a study of T cells in narcolepsy. Study-wide findings and caveats: Healthy controls reportedly lacked the autoreactive clonotypes serially found in patients' blood. Autoreactive clone sequences were missing from some blood memory CD4+ repertoires. Same-patient CSF and blood CD4+ T cell clonotypes included HCRT-specific and TRIB2-specific autoreactive ones.

This CDR3 region has 14 residues. Germline-derived CDR1 and CDR2 are MNHNS and SASEGT. With 9 bases clipped from V and 3 bases from J, the junction kept 6 bases outside the gene matches. The receptor was derived from a human donor in good health. Sequenced material: memory (CD45RA-) CD4+ T cells from blood. The rearrangement joins TRBV6-1 to TRBJ1-5; 9 bases agree with TRBD1. CDR3 sequence: CASRDRVDNQPQHF. The DNA for the CDR3 is TGTGCCAGTAGGGACAGGGTAGACAATCAGCCCCAGCATTTT.